The clone carrying this TCR beta chain was seen once. What it binds is not known. The data were produced by immunoSEQ multiplex PCR, yet TCRdb's version contains in-frame clones alone and is incomplete. Counted here are about 19,000 clones, 70% to 75% occurring once; the ten biggest clones make up about 33%. This sample stems from a study of OX40 agonist ivuxolimab in advanced cancers. Study-wide context: Enrolled patients in dose escalation had cancers that were hepatocellular carcinoma, melanoma, renal cell or head and neck cancer. Three patients, one with hepatocellular carcinoma and two with cutaneous melanoma, achieved partial responses. Study-level findings and limits: Among the nonresponders, some also had low normalized T-cell clonal expansion. The expanded peripheral T cells' antigen specificity was not determined.

Germline lookup yields CDR1 SGHRS and CDR2 YFSETQ. Trimming pared 1 base from V and 5 bases from J, leaving 15 bases between. CDR3 size: 15 residues. The rearrangement links TRBV5-1 to TRBJ2-5; possibly TRBD1 or TRBD2 for D (5 bases each). The receptor was isolated from an adult with an advanced solid tumor such as melanoma, head and neck, liver or kidney cancer. The sequences come from CD4+ or CD8+ T cells sorted from blood, collected in a trial of the OX40 agonist ivuxolimab. As DNA, the CDR3 is TGCGCCAGCAGCTTGTGGGACCCCCCTCGGGAGACCCAGTACTTC. Its translation is CASSLWDPPRETQYF.